One sample yielded the 5 T cell receptor beta chains listed below, sequenced in a study of blood T cell repertoires in COVID-19. The repertoire was sequenced with immunoSEQ multiplex PCR; TCRdb's copy has only in-frame clones and lacks some. The data show approximately 390,000 clones, nearly 90% seen once. What was sequenced was peripheral blood. These receptors were obtained from a young man with active or convalescent COVID-19.

This chain links TRBV19 with TRBJ2-1; 14 bases agree with TRBD2. The CDR3 length is 17 residues. Germline V gene lookup returns CDR1 LNHDA and CDR2 SQIVND (reference sequence). V dropped 5 bases and J dropped 10; count of bases not matched to a gene: 13. The CDR3 loop is CASSPGLAGGNLMEQFF. CDR3 in DNA: TGTGCCAGTAGTCCCGGACTAGCGGGAGGCAACCTCATGGAGCAGTTCTTC. Using reference TRBV19 and TRBJ2-1 for the parts outside the CDR3, the full variable domain is DGGITQSPKYLFRKEGQNVTLSCEQNLNHDAMYWYRQDPGQGLRLIYYSQIVNDFQKGDIAEGYSVSREKKESFPLTVTSAQKNPTAFYLCASSPGLAGGNLMEQFFGPGTRLTVL.

This chain connects TRBV28 to TRBJ2-7; 10 nucleotides align to TRBD2. Germline trimming cut 6 bases from V and 3 bases from J; bases unmatched to any gene: 5. The CDR3 contains 14 residues. CDR1 and CDR2 (germline): MDHEN, SYDVKM. CDR3 region: CASRPLAGVYEQYF. In nucleotides, the CDR3 is TGTGCCAGCAGACCCCTAGCGGGAGTCTACGAGCAGTACTTC.

The DNA for the CDR3 is TGTGCCAGCAACGCGGGGACTAGCGGAGTCCTGGAGACCCAGTACTTC. It encodes CASNAGTSGVLETQYF. The V and J genes are TRBV9 and TRBJ2-5, with 11 bases identical to TRBD2. The trim removed 6 bases at V and 5 bases at J, leaving 12 bases unmatched. Germline CDR1 and CDR2: SGDLS and YYNGEE. The CDR3 covers 16 residues. Combining the CDR3 with reference TRBV9 and TRBJ2-5 gives the whole variable domain DSGVTQTPKHLITATGQRVTLRCSPRSGDLSVYWYQQSLDQGLQFLIQYYNGEERAKGNILERFSAQQFPDLHSELNLSSLELGDSALYFCASNAGTSGVLETQYFGPGTRLLVL.

The V and J genes are TRBV28 and TRBJ1-2; D is undetermined. Trimming shortened V by 5 bases and J by 5 bases, and 12 bases separated the two germline ends. This CDR3 contains 13 residues. Germline V gene sequence: CDR1 MDHEN, CDR2 SYDVKM. CDR3 sequence (DNA): TGTGCCAGCAGTGCGAGCGGGATGTATGGCTACACCTTC. Its translation is CASSASGMYGYTF.

This rearrangement joins TRBV28 to TRBJ1-4; D gene ambiguous. The CDR3 has 17 amino acids. In germline, CDR1 is MDHEN, CDR2 SYDVKM. Trimming cost V 5 bases and J 8 bases, with 24 bases left between them. The DNA for the CDR3 is TGTGCCAGCAGTCTAGGGCGGGGAGGCTTCCTGTTCGAAAAACTGTTTTTT. It is translated as CASSLGRGGFLFEKLFF.